One and the same sample provided the 9 T cell receptor beta chains below, sequenced in a study of T cell responses to AZD1222 COVID-19 vaccine. The assay was immunoSEQ multiplex PCR, and TCRdb's table has in-frame clones only and misses some. The sample contains roughly 120,000 clones, roughly 84% of which appear only once. Sequenced material: peripheral blood, taken on day 0 of AZD1222 vaccination. The receptors originated from an adult in good health.

This clone has a single count. V usage is TRBV7-9 and J usage is TRBJ2-7, with no clear D. Deletions cut 1 base from V and 6 bases from J, with 10 bases between. This CDR3 is built from 13 residues. CDR1 is SEHNR, CDR2 FQNEAQ, per germline (reference sequence). In nucleotides, the CDR3 is TGTGCCAGCAGCTTAGTTGAAGGCTTCGAGCAGTACTTC. This encodes CASSLVEGFEQYF.

This clone was seen only a few times. The chain is built from TRBV18 and TRBJ1-3; D not resolved. The CDR3 totals 18 residues. V lost 3 bases and J lost 5, with 23 bases in between. Germline assignment: CDR1 KGHSH and CDR2 LQKENI. The chain's CDR3 is CASSPPPGSLVVRNTIYF. DNA for the CDR3: TGTGCCAGCTCACCTCCCCCGGGCAGCCTAGTTGTGAGAAACACCATATATTTT.

The chain joins TRBV28 to TRBJ1-6, with D possibly TRBD1 on 6 matching bases. With 2 bases removed from V and 8 bases from J, the gap between germline ends came to 16 bases. Per the germline V gene, CDR1 is MDHEN and CDR2 is SYDVKM. The CDR3 has 16 amino acids. CDR3 protein: CASSLMTGWADSPLHF. CDR3 nucleotide sequence: TGTGCCAGCAGTTTAATGACAGGATGGGCTGATTCACCCCTCCACTTT. The whole variable domain, remainder taken from reference TRBV28 and TRBJ1-6, is DVKVTQSSRYLVKRTGEKVFLECVQDMDHENMFWYRQDPGLGLRLIYFSYDVKMKEKGDIPEGYSVSREKKERFSLILESASTNQTSMYLCASSLMTGWADSPLHFGNGTRLTVT.

The chain links TRBV19 to TRBJ2-1; 12 nucleotides agree with TRBD1. CDR1 and CDR2 from the germline V gene are LNHDA and SQIVND (reference sequence). The CDR3 spans 14 residues. The junction had 9 bases not matched to a gene; V was cut back by 11 bases and J by 7 bases. For the CDR3, the DNA is TGTGCCGGGGGGACAGGGGGCCCTGAAAATGAGCAGTTCTTC. Translation gives CAGGTGGPENEQFF.

Turning to this clone: Other DNA sequences in the sample encode the same CDR3. The rearrangement uses TRBV12-5 and TRBJ1-1, with a weak D call TRBD1 (5 bases). This CDR3 is built from 15 residues. Germline V gene lookup returns CDR1 LGHNT and CDR2 FRNRAP. V lost 6 bases and J lost 1, with 15 bases in between. The CDR3 coding sequence is TGTGCTAGTGGCTTGTATGTCAGGGCGAACACTGAAGCTTTCTTT. It yields the protein CASGLYVRANTEAFF.

V is TRBV11-2 and J is TRBJ1-1; 8 nucleotides line up with TRBD1. The junction had 8 bases not matched to a gene; V was cut back by 5 bases and J by 0 bases. CDR1 and CDR2 from the germline V gene are SGHAT and FQNNGV. CDR3 size: 16 residues. CDR3 sequence: CASSGDRSTLNTEAFF. The CDR3 DNA reads TGTGCCAGCAGCGGGGACAGGTCAACACTGAACACTGAAGCTTTCTTT.

The rearrangement links TRBV5-1 to TRBJ2-3; D remains unclear. The V gene's germline CDR1 is SGHRS and CDR2 YFSETQ. The CDR3 runs 14 residues. V was shortened by 0 bases and J by 5 bases, with 10 bases between the two germline ends. CDR3 DNA: TGCGCCAGCAGCTTGGACGCTACTGAAGATACGCAGTATTTT. Translation: CASSLDATEDTQYF.

The V gene is TRBV25-1, the J gene TRBJ1-2; D ambiguous. Germline-derived CDR1 and CDR2 are MGHDK and SYGVNS. The CDR3 is 13 residues long. The ends were cut back, 6 bases at V and 6 bases at J, with 14 bases in the middle. The CDR3 nucleotides are TGTGCCAGCAGCCCCTCTCGAATGGATGGCTACACCTTC. It codes for CASSPSRMDGYTF.

The chain employs TRBV6-5 and TRBJ1-2, with 9 bases identical to TRBD1. CDR3 length: 12 amino acids. Germline lookup yields CDR1 MNHEY and CDR2 SVGAGI. Trimming cost V 10 bases and J 3 bases; bases outside gene matches: 3. This chain's CDR3 is CATGQGYYGYTF. CDR3 DNA sequence: TGTGCCACGGGACAGGGATACTATGGCTACACCTTC.